The subject of this entry is one T cell receptor beta chain. Its antigen is currently unknown. Patients were adults with ileal or ileocolonic Crohn's disease needing resection. Here immunoSEQ multiplex PCR was the method, and the copy in TCRdb shows in-frame clones only, minus some. The sample holds 6,400 or so clones, under 85% seen once. This entry is derived from a study of T cell repertoires in ileal Crohn's disease. Study in general: Patients had a median approximately 8-year disease duration, and about 40% were active smokers. Findings and limits, study-wide: Endoscopic recurrence occurred in every patient whose clonality exceeded 26.8%. Compared with CD4 T cells, sorted CD8 cells carried more expanded clones.

CDR1 is LNHDA, CDR2 SQIVND, per germline (reference sequence). CDR3 size: 16 residues. Trimming took off 4 bases at V and 0 bases at J, with 16 bases between the two ends. The chain recombines TRBV19 with TRBJ2-7; perhaps TRBD2 as D (6 bases). The sequencing input was ileal tissue. The clonotype originates from an adult with Crohn's disease. CDR3 coding DNA: TGTGCCAGTAGTAGGAGTAGGGCGGAGGGCTCCTACGAGCAGTACTTC. Translating gives CASSRSRAEGSYEQYF. The whole variable domain, filled in from reference TRBV19 and TRBJ2-7, reads DGGITQSPKYLFRKEGQNVTLSCEQNLNHDAMYWYRQDPGQGLRLIYYSQIVNDFQKGDIAEGYSVSREKKESFPLTVTSAQKNPTAFYLCASSRSRAEGSYEQYFGPGTRLTVT.